The source of this TCR beta chain is a study of T cells in women clearing cervical HPV infection. Whole-study findings and limits: Cases and controls were distinguished at AUC approximately 0.8 by richness and V genes. TRBV6-7 relative abundance averaged approximately 0.1% in cases and 0.15% to 0.2% in controls.

The assay was immunoSEQ multiplex PCR, and TCRdb's table has in-frame clones only and misses some. This listing includes 30,000 to 45,000 clones. Cervical HPV DNA detected by MY09/MY11 PCR, typed by dot-blot. Comment on this clone: The target antigen is unknown. The CDR3 extends 3 residues past the end of the read, so its final part is completed from the germline J gene.

V shed 4 bases, J shed 4 bases, and the junction held 6 bases outside the gene matches. The CDR3 spans 15 residues. Germline CDR1 is SGHVS and CDR2 is FQNEAQ. The V gene is TRBV7-8, the J gene TRBJ2-3, with 9 bases identical to TRBD1. Sequences were obtained from blood buffy coat. The TCR was taken from a woman aged 18 to 75 with a cervical HPV16 infection that either progressed to CIN3+ or cleared (not recorded which). Incomplete CDR3 DNA: TGTGCCAGCAGCTCTGACAGGGGGAGGGCAGATACG. It translates to CASSSDRGRADT. The whole CDR3 is CASSSDRGRADTQYF.